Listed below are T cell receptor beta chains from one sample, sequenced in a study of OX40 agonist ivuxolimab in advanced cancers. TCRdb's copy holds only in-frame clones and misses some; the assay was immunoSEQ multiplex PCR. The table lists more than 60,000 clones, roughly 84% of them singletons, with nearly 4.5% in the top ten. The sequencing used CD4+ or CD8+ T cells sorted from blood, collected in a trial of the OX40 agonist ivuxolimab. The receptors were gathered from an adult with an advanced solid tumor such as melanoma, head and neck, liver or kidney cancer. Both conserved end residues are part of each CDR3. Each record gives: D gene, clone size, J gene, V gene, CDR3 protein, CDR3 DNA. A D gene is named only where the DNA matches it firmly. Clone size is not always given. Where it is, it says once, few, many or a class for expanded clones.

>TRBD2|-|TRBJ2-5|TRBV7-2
CASSKNLGTSARQETQYF
TGTGCCAGCAGCAAAAACCTGGGGACTAGCGCTCGGCAAGAGACCCAGTACTTC
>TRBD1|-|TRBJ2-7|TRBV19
CAGSQGPSSYEQYF
TGTGCCGGTTCACAGGGGCCCAGCTCCTACGAGCAGTACTTC
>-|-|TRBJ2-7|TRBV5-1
CASSLNPRDKTYEQYF
TGCGCCAGCAGCTTGAACCCCCGGGACAAGACCTACGAGCAGTACTTC
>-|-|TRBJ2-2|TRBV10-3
CAITLDTTTGELFF
TGTGCCATCACCCTGGACACCACGACCGGGGAGCTGTTTTTT
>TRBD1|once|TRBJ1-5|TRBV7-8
CASSLATGTGYLGNQPQHF
TGTGCCAGCAGCTTAGCCACCGGGACAGGGTATTTGGGCAATCAGCCCCAGCATTTT
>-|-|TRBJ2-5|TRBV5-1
CASSSPEGVETQYF
TGCGCCAGCAGCTCCCCGGAGGGCGTAGAGACCCAGTACTTC
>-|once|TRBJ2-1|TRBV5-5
CASSLEAVLRRSSYNEQFF
TGTGCCAGCAGCTTGGAGGCAGTCCTAAGGAGAAGCTCCTACAATGAGCAGTTCTTC
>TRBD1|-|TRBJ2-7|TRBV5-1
CASSPRQGVQGNEQYF
TGCGCCAGCAGCCCGAGACAGGGAGTACAGGGGAACGAGCAGTACTTC
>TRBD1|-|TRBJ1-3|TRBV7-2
CASSLFTGTVGNTIYF
TGTGCCAGCAGCTTATTCACCGGGACAGTGGGAAACACCATATATTTT
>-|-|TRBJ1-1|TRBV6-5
CASSFSPGTEAFF
TGTGCCAGCAGTTTTTCACCGGGGACTGAAGCTTTCTTT
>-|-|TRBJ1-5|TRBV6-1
CASSARQVGNQPQHF
TGTGCCAGCAGTGCCCGACAAGTGGGAAATCAGCCCCAGCATTTT
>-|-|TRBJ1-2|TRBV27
CASSSQGYGYTF
TGTGCCAGCAGTTCTCAGGGTTATGGCTACACCTTC
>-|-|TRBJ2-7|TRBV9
CASSAQGTPYEQYF
TGTGCCAGCAGCGCCCAGGGGACTCCCTACGAGCAGTACTTC
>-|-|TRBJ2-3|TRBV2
CASRGNTDTQYF
TGTGCCAGCCGAGGCAACACAGATACGCAGTATTTT
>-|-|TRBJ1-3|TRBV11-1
CASSSGEPGNTIYF
TGTGCCAGCAGCTCTGGGGAACCAGGAAACACCATATATTTT
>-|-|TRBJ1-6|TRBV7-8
CASSGDRSDSPLHF
TGTGCCAGCAGCGGGGACCGCAGCGATTCACCCCTCCACTTT
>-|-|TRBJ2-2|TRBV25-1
CASSELGGTGELFF
TGTGCCAGCAGTGAATTAGGGGGGACCGGGGAGCTGTTTTTT
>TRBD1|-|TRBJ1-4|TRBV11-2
CASSYDRGGEKLFF
TGTGCCAGCAGCTACGACAGGGGGGGCGAAAAACTGTTTTTT
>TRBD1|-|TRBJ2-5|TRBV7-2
CASSDRAQETQYF
TGTGCCAGCAGCGACAGGGCGCAAGAGACCCAGTACTTC
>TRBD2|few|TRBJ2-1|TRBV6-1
CASRLAGGYNEQFF
TGTGCCAGCAGACTAGCGGGGGGATATAATGAGCAGTTCTTC
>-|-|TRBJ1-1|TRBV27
CASSFRSDGGTEAFF
TGTGCCAGCAGTTTTCGTTCGGACGGGGGCACTGAAGCTTTCTTT
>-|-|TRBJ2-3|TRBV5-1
CASKVSTDTQYF
TGCGCCAGCAAGGTGAGCACAGATACGCAGTATTTT
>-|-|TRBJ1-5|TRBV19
CASTSTAWTVGNQPQHF
TGTGCCAGTACATCAACCGCCTGGACGGTGGGCAATCAGCCCCAGCATTTT
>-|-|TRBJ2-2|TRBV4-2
CASSQGTGGPAGELFF
TGTGCCAGCAGCCAAGGCACCGGCGGGCCCGCCGGGGAGCTGTTTTTT
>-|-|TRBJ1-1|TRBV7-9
CASSLGTDTEAFF
TGTGCCAGCAGCTTAGGGACGGACACTGAAGCTTTCTTT
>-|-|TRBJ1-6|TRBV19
CASSPQRGWNSPLHF
TGTGCCAGTAGCCCACAACGGGGATGGAATTCACCCCTCCACTTT
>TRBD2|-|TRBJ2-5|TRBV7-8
CASSPIAGGTETQYF
TGTGCCAGCAGCCCGATAGCGGGGGGCACCGAGACCCAGTACTTC
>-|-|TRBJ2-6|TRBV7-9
CASSLVANSAGANVLTF
TGTGCCAGCAGCTTAGTCGCAAATAGTGCTGGGGCCAACGTCCTGACTTTC
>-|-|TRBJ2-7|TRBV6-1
CASILDEGTTYEQYF
TGTGCCAGCATTCTCGACGAGGGGACAACCTACGAGCAGTACTTC
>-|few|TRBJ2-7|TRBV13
CASSLGTLYYEQYF
TGTGCCAGCAGCTTGGGGACCCTTTACTACGAGCAGTACTTC
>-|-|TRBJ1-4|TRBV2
CASSVGGTNEKLFF
TGTGCCAGCAGTGTTGGGGGAACTAATGAAAAACTGTTTTTT
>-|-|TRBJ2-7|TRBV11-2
CASSLASRFYEQYF
TGTGCCAGCAGCTTAGCGTCCCGGTTCTACGAGCAGTACTTC
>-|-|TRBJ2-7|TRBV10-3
CAIGAGPTKQYF
TGTGCCATCGGGGCAGGGCCTACGAAGCAGTACTTC
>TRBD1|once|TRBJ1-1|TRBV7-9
CASNIETGGPAFF
TGTGCCAGCAACATTGAGACAGGGGGCCCAGCTTTCTTT
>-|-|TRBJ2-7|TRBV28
CASSLPRYEQYF
TGTGCCAGCAGTCTCCCTCGCTACGAGCAGTACTTC
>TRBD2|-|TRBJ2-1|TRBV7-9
CASSLYFGLAGYNEQFF
TGTGCCAGCAGCTTATATTTCGGACTAGCGGGCTACAATGAGCAGTTCTTC
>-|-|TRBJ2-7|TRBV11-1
CASSLPRTYEQYF
TGTGCCAGCAGCTTACCGAGAACCTACGAGCAGTACTTC
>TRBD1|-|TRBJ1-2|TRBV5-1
CASSLGTGTGHGYTF
TGCGCCAGCAGCTTGGGAACCGGGACAGGCCATGGCTACACCTTC
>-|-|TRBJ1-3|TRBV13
CASSLSRGASGNTIYF
TGTGCCAGCAGCTTATCTAGGGGCGCATCTGGAAACACCATATATTTT
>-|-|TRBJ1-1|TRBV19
CASSIGGSSTEAFF
TGTGCCAGTAGTATTGGGGGTTCAAGCACTGAAGCTTTCTTT
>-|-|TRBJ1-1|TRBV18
CASSPGEGAFF
TGTGCCAGCTCACCGGGGGAAGGAGCTTTCTTT
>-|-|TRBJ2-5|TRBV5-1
CASSFSLRGGGETQYF
TGCGCCAGCAGCTTCAGTTTAAGGGGAGGAGGAGAGACCCAGTACTTC
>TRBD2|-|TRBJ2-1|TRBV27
CASSLVTSGGRYNEQFF
TGTGCCAGCAGTTTAGTGACTAGCGGGGGCCGGTACAATGAGCAGTTCTTC
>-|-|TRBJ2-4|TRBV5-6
CASSAVGTKNIQYF
TGTGCCAGCAGCGCCGTAGGGACCAAAAACATTCAGTACTTC
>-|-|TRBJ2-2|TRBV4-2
CASSQDGELFF
TGTGCCAGCAGCCAAGATGGGGAGCTGTTTTTT
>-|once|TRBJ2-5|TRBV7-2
CASSLVGTALGETQYF
TGTGCCAGCAGCTTAGTTGGAACGGCTCTAGGAGAGACCCAGTACTTC
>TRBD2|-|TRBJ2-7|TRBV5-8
CASSVSSGTYEQYF
TGTGCCAGCAGCGTATCTAGCGGGACCTACGAGCAGTACTTC
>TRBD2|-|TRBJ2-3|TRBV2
CASGGGSTDTQYF
TGTGCCAGCGGGGGGGGGAGCACAGATACGCAGTATTTT
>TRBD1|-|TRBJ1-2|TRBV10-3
CAISDGGGLYGYTF
TGTGCCATCAGTGACGGAGGGGGCCTATATGGCTACACCTTC
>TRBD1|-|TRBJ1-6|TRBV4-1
CASSQDGGQGRWSYNSPLHF
TGCGCCAGCAGCCAAGATGGGGGACAGGGTAGATGGTCCTATAATTCACCCCTCCACTTT
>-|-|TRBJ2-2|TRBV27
CASSFEGFPTGELFF
TGTGCCAGCAGTTTTGAGGGCTTCCCCACCGGGGAGCTGTTTTTT
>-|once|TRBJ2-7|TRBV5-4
CASSLATGPYEQYF
TGTGCCAGCAGCTTGGCAACAGGGCCCTACGAGCAGTACTTC
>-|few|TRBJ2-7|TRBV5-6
CASSLSRTYEQYF
TGTGCCAGCAGCTTGTCGCGAACCTACGAGCAGTACTTC
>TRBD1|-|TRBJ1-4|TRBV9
CASSEGTGGRGEKLFF
TGTGCCAGCAGCGAAGGGACAGGGGGCCGGGGTGAAAAACTGTTTTTT
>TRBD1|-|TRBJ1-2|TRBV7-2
CASSLSLARTGEGYTF
TGTGCCAGCAGCTTATCACTAGCCCGGACAGGGGAAGGCTACACCTTC
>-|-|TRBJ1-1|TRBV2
CASSEQGIMNTEAFF
TGTGCCAGCAGTGAGCAGGGGATCATGAACACTGAAGCTTTCTTT
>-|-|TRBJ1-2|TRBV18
CASSRSQTGGTDYGYTF
TGTGCCAGCTCACGTAGTCAAACGGGGGGAACCGACTATGGCTACACCTTC